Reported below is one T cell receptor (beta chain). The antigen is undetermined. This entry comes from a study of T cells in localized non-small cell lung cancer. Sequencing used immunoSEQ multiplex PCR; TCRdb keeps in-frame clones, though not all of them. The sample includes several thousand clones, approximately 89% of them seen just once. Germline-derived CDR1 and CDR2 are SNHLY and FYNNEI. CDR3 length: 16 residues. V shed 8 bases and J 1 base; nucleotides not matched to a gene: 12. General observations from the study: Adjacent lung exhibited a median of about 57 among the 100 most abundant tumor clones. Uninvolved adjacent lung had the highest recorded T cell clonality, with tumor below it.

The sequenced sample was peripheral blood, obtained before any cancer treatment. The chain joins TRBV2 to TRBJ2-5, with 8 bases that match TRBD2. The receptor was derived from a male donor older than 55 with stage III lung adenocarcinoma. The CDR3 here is CASPEGAGALQETQYF. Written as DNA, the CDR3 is TGTGCCAGCCCCGAGGGAGCGGGAGCCCTCCAAGAGACCCAGTACTTC. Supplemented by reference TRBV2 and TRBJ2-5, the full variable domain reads EPEVTQTPSHQVTQMGQEVILRCVPISNHLYFYWYRQILGQKVEFLVSFYNNEISEKSEIFDDQFSVERPDGSNFTLKIRSTKLEDSAMYFCASPEGAGALQETQYFGPGTRLLVL.